The clone carrying this TCR beta chain was recorded a few times. The data derive from a study of Tregs in tolerant kidney transplant recipients. Mixed chimerism was transient after nonmyeloablative marrow transplants from related graft donors. Trimming took off 0 bases at V and 8 bases at J, with 14 bases between the two ends. Germline V gene data show CDR1 as SGHNT and CDR2 as YYREEE (reference sequence). This CDR3 comprises 14 residues. Sequencing used immunoSEQ multiplex PCR; TCRdb keeps in-frame clones, though not all of them. The sample has tens of thousands of clones, more than 85% seen once; the top ten hold around 1.6%.

The sample consisted of CD4+ T cells from blood (PBMCs), taken 24 months after the transplant. This sequence joins TRBV5-4 and TRBJ1-2, with unresolved D. The sequence came from a human patient who received a combined kidney and bone marrow transplant. Some T cells may have originated in the graft donor. CDR3 protein: CASSLVRPEEGYTF. The CDR3 DNA reads TGTGCCAGCAGCTTGGTTCGGCCCGAGGAAGGCTACACCTTC.